The next 18 T cell receptor beta chains were all read from a single sample in a study of cytomegalovirus exposure and HLA in healthy donors. In the PCR, 60 Vbeta and 13 Jbeta primers were used. Only in-frame clones appear in the TCRdb table, and some are missing; sequencing was by immunoSEQ multiplex PCR. The sample includes approximately 260,000 clones, 92% of them seen just once. Sequencing used PBMCs. The receptors come from a girl aged 2 to 10 in good health and CMV-seronegative.

The gene calls are TRBV5-1 and TRBJ1-4, with TRBD1 matching 7 bases. The trim removed 4 bases at V and 3 bases at J, leaving 6 bases unmatched. Germline CDR1 SGHRS, CDR2 YFSETQ. CDR3 length: 15 amino acids. The CDR3 DNA sequence: TGCGCCAGCAGCCAGGGGACAGCAGCTAATGAAAAACTGTTTTTT. It encodes CASSQGTAANEKLFF.

This sequence joins TRBV27 and TRBJ2-1, with 7 bases matching TRBD2. The length of the CDR3 is 17 residues. Losses at the gene ends were 1 base for V and 2 bases for J; bases not matched to a gene: 8. Germline CDR1 reads MNHEY; CDR2 reads SMNVEV (reference sequence). CDR3 region: CASSLLGGEGPYNEQFF. CDR3 sequence (DNA): TGTGCCAGCAGTTTATTGGGAGGGGAGGGCCCCTACAATGAGCAGTTCTTC.

The CDR3, as DNA: TGTGCCAGCTCACCACAGGACACCTACGAGCAGTACTTC. Residues: CASSPQDTYEQYF. The chain links TRBV18 to TRBJ2-7; D perhaps matches TRBD1 (5 bases). CDR3 length: 13 residues. Trimming left V 1 base short and J 2 bases short, with 6 bases between. In germline, CDR1 is KGHSH, CDR2 LQKENI.

The V gene is TRBV7-9, the J gene TRBJ2-5, with D possibly being TRBD1 (5 bases). TRBJ2-7 matches the DNA end more closely, so the J call is doubtful. Germline values: CDR1 SEHNR, CDR2 FQNEAQ (reference sequence). The CDR3 has 15 amino acids. In nucleotides, the CDR3 is TGTGCCAGCAGCTCCCCAGGGTCTTTCCTTTACGAGCAGTACTTC. Protein product: CASSSPGSFLYEQYF.

The gene calls are TRBV6-7 and TRBJ2-7; D may be TRBD2 (6 bases). TRBV6-7 is an open reading frame whose function is uncertain. V dropped 8 bases and J dropped 2 bases, with 16 bases sitting between them. This CDR3 region has 14 residues. This CDR3 is CASLPGEAPYEQYF. The CDR3 coding sequence is TGTGCCAGCCTCCCGGGGGAGGCCCCCTACGAGCAGTACTTC.

V usage is TRBV6-5 and J usage is TRBJ2-1; TRBD2 matches at 8 bases. From germline, CDR1 is MNHEY and CDR2 SVGAGI. The trim removed 0 bases at V and 9 bases at J, leaving 7 bases unmatched. The CDR3 spans 15 residues. This chain's CDR3 is CASSYSSGSGLEQFF. The CDR3 nucleotides are TGTGCCAGCAGTTACTCAAGCGGGAGTGGACTTGAGCAGTTCTTC.

The V call is TRBV30, the J call TRBJ2-7; 9 bases map to TRBD2. This CDR3 is 15 amino acids long. Germline lookup yields CDR1 GTSNPN and CDR2 SVGIG (reference sequence). V trimming: 6 bases; J trimming: 5 bases; junction bases outside the gene matches: 14. The chain's CDR3 is CACPRALAGYHEQYF. CDR3 DNA: TGTGCCTGCCCCAGGGCGCTAGCGGGATACCACGAGCAGTACTTC.

As to this clone: Other DNA sequences in the same sample also yield this CDR3. The gene calls are TRBV7-2 and TRBJ2-1; 10 bases are a match to TRBD2. The CDR3 consists of 15 residues. V lost 5 bases and J lost 6; bases outside the gene matches: 7. Germline V gene sequence: CDR1 SGHTA, CDR2 FQGNSA. The CDR3 DNA reads TGTGCCAGCAGCCCCCTAGCGGGAGTCCCCAATGAGCAGTTCTTC. Its translation is CASSPLAGVPNEQFF.

The rearrangement links TRBV10-1 to TRBJ2-5, with no clear D. The DNA end is more similar to TRBJ2-7, so the J call may be wrong. CDR1 WNHNN and CDR2 SYGVQD come from the germline V gene (reference sequence). This CDR3 spans 12 amino acids. CDR3 sequence reads: CASSESLNEQYF. The CDR3, as DNA: TGCGCCAGCAGTGAGTCGTTAAACGAGCAGTACTTC.

The chain has TRBV28 and TRBJ1-1; D remains unclear. CDR1 and CDR2 (germline): MDHEN, SYDVKM. Between the trimmed V and J ends, which lost 6 bases and 10 bases, there was a span of 18 bases. The CDR3 length is 13 residues. The CDR3 region has the DNA TGTGCCAGCAGCCTGAGGCCCATAAGAGGAGCTTTCTTT. Translating gives CASSLRPIRGAFF.

This CDR3 is CASSILGGNTEAFF. CDR3 DNA: TGTGCCAGCAGTATACTCGGGGGGAACACTGAAGCTTTCTTT. This chain joins TRBV6-5 and TRBJ1-1, with D tentatively TRBD1 (5 bases). With 5 bases removed from V and 1 base from J, the gap between germline ends came to 11 bases. From germline, CDR1 is MNHEY and CDR2 SVGAGI. The CDR3 has 14 residues.

This sequence joins TRBV9 and TRBJ1-2, with TRBD1 identical over 10 bases. This CDR3 spans 14 amino acids. After removal of 5 bases from V and 2 bases from J, the junction contained 3 bases not matched to a gene. The germline CDR1 and CDR2 sequences are SGDLS and YYNGEE. CDR3 sequence: CASRRDRGNYGYTF. CDR3 bases: TGTGCCAGCAGAAGGGACAGGGGAAACTATGGCTACACCTTC.

V usage is TRBV7-6 and J usage is TRBJ2-3; TRBD2 matches 8 bases. CDR1 SGHVS and CDR2 FNYEAQ come from the germline V gene. The CDR3 spans 16 residues. Trimming at V came to 5 bases and at J to 0 bases, leaving 7 bases not matched to a gene. The CDR3 sequence is CASSLGVAGSTDTQYF. CDR3 DNA: TGTGCCAGCAGCCTAGGGGTAGCGGGGAGCACAGATACGCAGTATTTT. Complete variable domain (other parts from reference TRBV7-6 and TRBJ2-3): GAGVSQSPRYKVTKRGQDVALRCDPISGHVSLYWYRQALGQGPEFLTYFNYEAQQDKSGLPNDRFSAERPEGSISTLTIQRTEQRDSAMYRCASSLGVAGSTDTQYFGPGTRLTVL.

This clone was detected a few times. This chain connects TRBV7-7 to TRBJ2-1; 12 nucleotides match TRBD2. V shed 5 bases, J shed 5 bases, and the junction held 4 bases outside the gene matches. This CDR3 spans 15 amino acids. Germline V gene data show CDR1 as SSHAT and CDR2 as FNYEAQ (reference sequence). The CDR3 DNA reads TGTGCCAGCAGCCCAAGACTAGCGGGAGACAATGAGCAGTTCTTC. As protein: CASSPRLAGDNEQFF.

CDR3 protein: CASSPLVGTGGRDEQFF. In DNA, the CDR3 is TGCGCCAGCAGCCCGCTGGTGGGGACAGGGGGTCGGGATGAGCAGTTCTTC. The rearrangement uses TRBV4-1 and TRBJ2-1; 11 nucleotides align to TRBD1. This CDR3 has 17 residues. Germline V gene lookup returns CDR1 MGHRA and CDR2 YSYEKL. The ends lost 4 bases at V and 8 bases at J; junction bases unmatched: 13.

In DNA form, the CDR3 reads TGTGCCAGCTTCATGGCGGGGGGGCCAACAGATACGCAGTATTTT. Translation gives CASFMAGGPTDTQYF. The V and J genes are TRBV18 and TRBJ2-3, with 9 bases that match TRBD2. Germline trimming cut 7 bases from V and 3 bases from J; bases unmatched to any gene: 8. Per the germline V gene, CDR1 is KGHSH and CDR2 is LQKENI. The CDR3 spans 15 residues.

The rearrangement uses TRBV5-1 and TRBJ1-2, with D maybe TRBD1 (5 bases). V was trimmed by 1 base and J by 6 bases, leaving 13 bases between them. Germline V gene data show CDR1 as SGHRS and CDR2 as YFSETQ. The CDR3 is made up of 14 amino acids. This CDR3 reads CASSLTGGPDGYTF. The CDR3 DNA follows: TGCGCCAGCAGCTTGACAGGCGGACCGGATGGCTACACCTTC.

This clone was seen only once. One junction end does not reproduce the germline sequence, and a read error may be involved. The gene calls are TRBV7-7 and TRBJ2-5; 9 bases map to TRBD2. CDR3 length: 16 residues. The germline CDR1 and CDR2 sequences are SSHAT and FNYEAQ (reference sequence). DNA of the CDR3: TGTGCTAGCAGCTTAGGCGGGAGGGGGGTCCAAGAGACCCAGTACTTC. Translating it yields CASSLGGRGVQETQYF. The variable domain in full, completed from reference TRBV7-7 and TRBJ2-5, reads GAGVSQSPRYKVTKRGQDVTLRCDPISSHATLYWYQQALGQGPEFLTYFNYEAQPDKSGLPSDRFSAERPEGSISTLTIQRTEQRDSAMYRCASSLGGRGVQETQYFGPGTRLLVL.